This entry concerns a single TCR beta chain. Its antigen is still unknown. Per-base quality was not reported, and no clone a single base away is much larger than it. Receptor amplification or capture employed PCR. The sequencing machine was an Illumina HiSeq 2500. TCR library preparation used molecular barcoding, with unique molecular identifiers applied to normalize quantification of the TCRbeta repertoire. TCRdb's own reprocessing of the public reads used fastp at Q25 and MiXCR and kept productive beta chains. Here each entry gathers all rows of one CDR3 protein and keeps the most common genes and DNA. The sample records 550,000 to 600,000 distinct CDR3 sequences, approximately 22% of which are singletons. The ten largest account for roughly an eighth of the sample. This record belongs to a study of T-cell reconstitution after alpha-beta-depleted transplantation in children (dated by TCRdb to 2016 to 2017). In terms of the full investigation: The study quantitatively tracked T-cell immune reconstitution after TCRalphabeta/CD19-depleted allogeneic hematopoietic cell transplantation in children using TCR repertoire profiling. Overall study outcomes, separate from this receptor: Apparently early alphabetaT-cell count recovery about two months after transplant reportedly relied on only several hundred rapidly expanded clones derived from non-depleted graft cells. Hyperexpanded clone frequencies declined over subsequent months; after one year, T-cell counts and TCRbeta diversity were mostly attributed to newly produced T cells. In some patients, the high TCRbeta diversity seen at day 60 was put down to recipient T cells and intrathymic progenitors that had survived conditioning.

The intended sense of this specimen's treatment or condition label: allogeneic hematopoietic cell transplantation with graft depleted of TCRalphabeta T cells and CD19 B cells. The transplant recipients were children given TCRalphabeta/CD19-depleted allogeneic hematopoietic cell grafts. At the junction V is shortened by 0 bases and J by 3 bases, with 23 bases in between. The germline V gene gives CDR1 as MNHEY and CDR2 as SVGAGI. The CDR3 numbers 19 residues from cysteine through phenylalanine. Only the CDR3 DNA stays, 57 bases, in frame from base 1. This clonotype originated in a boy under two years old who had a stem cell transplant for acute myeloid leukemia, so the T cells may come from the graft donor. The chain links TRBV6-5 with TRBJ1-1; a tentative D call is TRBD1 (6 bases match). The sample consisted of PBMCs, mostly from graft donor cells, taken 360 days after TCRalphabeta/CD19-depleted stem cell transplant. The encoded CDR3 is CASSYSPPGDLLKDTEAFF. The DNA sequence is given as TGTGCCAGCAGTTACTCGCCGCCAGGGGACCTTCTTAAGGACACTGAAGCTTTCTTT.